The present T cell receptor (beta chain) was sequenced within a study of cytomegalovirus exposure and HLA in healthy donors. The CDR3 loop spans 13 amino acids. V dropped 0 bases and J dropped 15 bases, with 15 bases sitting between them. Germline assignment: CDR1 SNHLY and CDR2 FYNNEI. The PCR ran on 60 Vbeta and 13 Jbeta primers. Using immunoSEQ multiplex PCR, the repertoire was profiled, and TCRdb retains in-frame clones only, with some absent. The sample includes some 140,000 clones, 60% to 85% of them seen just once. The J gene is TRBJ2-4, the V gene TRBV2, with TRBD1 as a possible D gene (7 bases). What was sequenced was PBMCs. This TCR was recovered from a woman aged 40-49 years in good health and CMV-seronegative. The CDR3 nucleotides are TGTGCCAGCAGTGAAGCTATTAGTCAGGGGGGGTACTTC. This encodes CASSEAISQGGYF.